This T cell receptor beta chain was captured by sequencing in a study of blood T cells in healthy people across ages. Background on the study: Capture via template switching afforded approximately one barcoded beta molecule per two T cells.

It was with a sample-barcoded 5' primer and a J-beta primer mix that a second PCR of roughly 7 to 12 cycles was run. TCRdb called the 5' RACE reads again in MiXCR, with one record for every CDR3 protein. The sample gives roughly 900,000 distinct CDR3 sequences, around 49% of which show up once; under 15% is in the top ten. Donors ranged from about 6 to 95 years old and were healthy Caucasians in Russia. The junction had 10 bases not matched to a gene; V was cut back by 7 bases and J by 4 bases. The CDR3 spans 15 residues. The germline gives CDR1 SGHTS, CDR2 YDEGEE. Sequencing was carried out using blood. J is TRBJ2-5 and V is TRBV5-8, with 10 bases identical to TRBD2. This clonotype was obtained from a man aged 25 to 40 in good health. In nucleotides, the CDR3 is TGTGCCAGCTACTTACCTAGCGGGAGTCGAGAGACCCAGTACTTC. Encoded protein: CASYLPSGSRETQYF.